Following are 8 T cell receptor beta chains from one sample sequenced in a study of T-cell memory formation after mild COVID-19. TCRdb re-derived calls from the 5' RACE reads in MiXCR, one entry per CDR3 protein. In the table there are hundreds of thousands of distinct CDR3 sequences, around 28% of which are singletons. The source material was PBMCs or a T cell subset sorted from them (not recorded which). The receptors stem from an adult woman who had mild COVID-19 (a few samples of this study predate the infection). Cell type and time point are not known.

The rearrangement links TRBV7-9 to TRBJ1-1; D is unclear. Germline assignment: CDR1 SEHNR and CDR2 FQNEAQ (reference sequence). The V end was cut by 2 bases, the J end by 7 bases, with 8 bases between. The CDR3 totals 12 residues. The CDR3 DNA sequence: TGTGCCAGCAGCTTAACCGAGCTTGAAGCTTTCTTT. As protein: CASSLTELEAFF.

This clonotype was counted between two and nine times. The chain employs TRBV20-1 and TRBJ2-7, with D possibly TRBD2 on 6 matching bases. The CDR3 totals 15 residues. The germline gives CDR1 DFQATT, CDR2 SNEGSKA (reference sequence). V was clipped by 6 bases and J by 3 bases, with 21 bases between them. As DNA, the CDR3 is TGCAGTGCCACGTACCATGGGGGGAGGAACTACGAGCAGTACTTC. This encodes CSATYHGGRNYEQYF.

The gene calls are TRBV3-1 and TRBJ2-7, with TRBD2 matching 7 bases. The length of the CDR3 is 15 residues. J was trimmed by 4 bases and V by 2 bases; bases with no gene match: 8. Germline CDR1 and CDR2: LGHDT and YNNKEL (reference sequence). The CDR3 region is CASSQSGGSPYEQYF. The CDR3 nucleotides are TGTGCCAGCAGCCAATCGGGCGGGAGTCCGTACGAGCAGTACTTC.

The V gene is TRBV5-1, the J gene TRBJ2-1; D is undetermined. Trimming took off 0 bases at V and 0 bases at J, with 4 bases between the two ends. The CDR3 is made up of 14 amino acids. Germline-derived CDR1 and CDR2 are SGHRS and YFSETQ. DNA of the CDR3: TGCGCCAGCAGCTTGGAAGACTCCTACAATGAGCAGTTCTTC. Translation gives CASSLEDSYNEQFF.

In this sample, this clonotype turned up a few times. V is TRBV19 and J is TRBJ1-5; D may be TRBD1 (6 bases). Germline loops: CDR1 LNHDA, CDR2 SQIVND (reference sequence). The CDR3 consists of 14 residues. The V gene lost 4 bases and the J gene lost 8 bases, with 15 bases spanning the gap. The CDR3, as DNA: TGTGCCAGTAGTAAGGGTCGGGGGCTGGAGCCCCAGCATTTT. The encoded protein is CASSKGRGLEPQHF.

The chain links TRBV4-1 to TRBJ2-7, with D possibly matching TRBD2 (5 bases). V shed 0 bases and J shed 2 bases, with 11 bases lying between them. CDR3 size: 15 residues. Germline V gene data show CDR1 as MGHRA and CDR2 as YSYEKL. CDR3 DNA: TGCGCCAGCAGCCAAGATGGGCGGGCCGCCTACGAGCAGTACTTC. Encoded protein: CASSQDGRAAYEQYF.

There are a few counts of this clonotype. The chain is built from TRBV5-1 and TRBJ1-5, with D perhaps matching TRBD1 (6 bases). The V gene lost 3 bases and the J gene lost 0 bases, with 10 bases spanning the gap. Germline V gene lookup returns CDR1 SGHRS and CDR2 YFSETQ. The CDR3 is made up of 15 amino acids. CDR3 coding DNA: TGCGCCAGCAGCTCCACAGGGAATAGCAATCAGCCCCAGCATTTT. Its translation: CASSSTGNSNQPQHF.

The chain has TRBV7-3 and TRBJ2-1, with D perhaps matching TRBD2 (6 bases). The CDR3 runs to 13 residues. The ends were cut back, 2 bases at V and 5 bases at J, with 7 bases in the middle. Germline CDR1 is SGHTA and CDR2 is FQGTGA. The CDR3 spells CASSLWGDNEQFF. CDR3 DNA sequence: TGTGCCAGCAGCTTATGGGGGGACAATGAGCAGTTCTTC. The variable domain in full, with the rest retrieved from reference TRBV7-3 and TRBJ2-1, is GAGVSQTPSNKVTEKGKYVELRCDPISGHTALYWYRQSLGQGPEFLIYFQGTGAADDSGLPNDRFFAVRPEGSVSTLKIQRTERGDSAVYLCASSLWGDNEQFFGPGTRLTVL.